The present T cell receptor (beta chain) was sequenced within a study of a mutant IDH1 vaccine in newly diagnosed glioma. Across the whole study: In some groups vaccination began 4-6 weeks post-radiotherapy; others received it with temozolomide.

Notes on this clone: The antigen is undetermined.

Libraries were prepared by immunoSEQ multiplex PCR; TCRdb keeps only in-frame clonotypes and omits some of them. The sample includes about 22,000 clones, roughly 91% of them seen just once. Study-level results: The occurrence of vaccine-induced immune responses was seen in 80% to 95% of patients.

Noted time point: week 11, during vaccination. Vaccination used 300 ug of mutant IDH1 20-mer peptide per dose, with topical imiquimod. The study enrolled donors with new WHO grade 3 or 4 IDH1-mutant, ATRX-lost astrocytomas. The sequenced sample was PBMCs, obtained from a glioma patient whose treatment included an IDH1 peptide vaccine. This receptor was taken from a woman in her thirties or forties with glioma.

The CDR3 DNA is TGTGCCAGCAGTCAGTGGGGGGGGGCTGGCACTGAAGCTTTCTTT. Amino acid sequence: CASSQWGGAGTEAFF. The chain joins TRBV6-1 to TRBJ1-1; maybe TRBD1 (6 bases). Germline V gene sequence: CDR1 MNHNS, CDR2 SASEGT. The CDR3 spans 15 residues. The V gene lost 5 bases and the J gene lost 4 bases, with 17 bases spanning the gap.